This T cell receptor beta chain is from a study of metastatic and nonmetastatic thyroid tumors. Study-wide background: Repertoire data that came from the blood and tumor or nodule tissue of malignant and benign thyroid patients were compared. Study findings and constraints: Across blood and tumor, TCR beta diversity in malignant thyroid tumors was reportedly significantly higher than in benign nodules.

Original analysis: Across clinicopathological groups, CDR3 differences served as the basis for building a distant-metastasis classifier for papillary thyroid cancer. TCRdb re-called the PCR reads via MiXCR. TCRdb assigned the V and J calls; the authors' analysis was not used. Here the sample spans about 23,000 clones, 25% to 30% being singletons. Prior to thyroid surgery, none of the patients had received any treatment. This clone was counted at least ten times. The target antigen is unknown. The junction departs from germline at one end; a sequencing error may be responsible. The germline CDR1 and CDR2 sequences are DFQATT and SNEGSKA (reference sequence). The CDR3 covers 14 residues.

The specimen sequenced was tumor tissue. The sequence derives from a female donor with papillary thyroid cancer or a benign thyroid nodule (not recorded which). Some clones in this sample may be carry-over from other donors' samples. The rearrangement links TRBV20-1 to TRBJ2-4, with 11 nucleotides matching TRBD2. CDR3 coding DNA: TGCAGTGCTAGTAGCGGGGGGGCCAAAAGCATTCAGTACTTC. Translating gives CSASSGGAKSIQYF.